The text below deals with one TCR beta chain. The sample is drawn from a study of control samples from healthy donors and cancer patients. Clones were read by immunoSEQ multiplex PCR, and TCRdb kept only the in-frame ones, dropping some. The repertoire holds about 120,000 clones, with 91% as singletons. In germline, CDR1 is SGHTA, CDR2 FQGNSA. V dropped 2 bases and J dropped 6; count of bases not matched to a gene: 10. The CDR3 runs 16 residues. Input material: blood. The rearrangement uses TRBV7-2 and TRBJ2-4; TRBD1 matches 7 bases. This sequence originates from a woman under 30 in good health. The CDR3 protein is CASSLRQGAGVNIQYF. Here the CDR3 DNA reads TGTGCCAGCAGCTTAAGACAGGGTGCTGGTGTAAACATTCAGTACTTC.